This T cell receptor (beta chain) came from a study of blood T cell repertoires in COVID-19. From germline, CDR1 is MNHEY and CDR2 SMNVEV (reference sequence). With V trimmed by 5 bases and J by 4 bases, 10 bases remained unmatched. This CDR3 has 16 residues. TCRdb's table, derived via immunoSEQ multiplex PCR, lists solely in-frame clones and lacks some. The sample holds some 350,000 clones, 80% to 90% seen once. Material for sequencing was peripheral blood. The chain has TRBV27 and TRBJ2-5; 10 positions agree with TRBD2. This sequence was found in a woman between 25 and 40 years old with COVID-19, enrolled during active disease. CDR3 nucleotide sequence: TGTGCCAGCAGTAGTCAAGCGGGAGGGCCGGGAGAGACCCAGTACTTC. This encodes CASSSQAGGPGETQYF.